Listed below are T cell receptor beta chains from one sample, sequenced in a study of T cells after posttransplantation cyclophosphamide. The protocol was immunoSEQ multiplex PCR, while the TCRdb copy is restricted to in-frame clones and leaves out a portion. This sample has about 30,000 clones; around 90% occur once, and the top ten carry around 0.1%. The sequenced sample consisted of naive CD4+ T cells sorted from blood. Source of these receptors: a man under 40 in good health and a related stem cell transplant donor. CDR3s include the opening cysteine and the closing phenylalanine or tryptophan. A D gene is named only where the DNA matches it firmly. Some rows mark clone size as missing; the rest say once, few, many or name a class of expanded clone.

v_gene,abundance,j_gene,d_gene,CDR3nt,CDR3aa
TRBV6-1,-,TRBJ1-4,-,TGTGCCAGCAGTTTTGCGGCTACTAATGAAAAACTGTTTTTT,CASSFAATNEKLFF
TRBV28,once,TRBJ2-3,TRBD2,TGTGCCAGCAGTTCGACTAGCGGGACTACCATCCATACGCAGTATTTT,CASSSTSGTTIHTQYF
TRBV9,-,TRBJ1-2,-,TGTGCCAGCAGCGTAGGTGACGTGGAGGGGTTCGACTATGGCTACACCTTC,CASSVGDVEGFDYGYTF
TRBV19,-,TRBJ2-5,-,TGTGCCAGTAGTATCAAGGGGTCGGGGACCCAGTACTTC,CASSIKGSGTQYF
TRBV5-6,-,TRBJ1-6,-,TGTGCCAGCAGCTTGCGTGCAGGGGATTCACCCCTCCACTTT,CASSLRAGDSPLHF
TRBV6-5,-,TRBJ2-7,-,TGTGCCAGTCGAAGAGGGTTCGGGTCCTACGAGCAGTACTTC,CASRRGFGSYEQYF
TRBV29-1,-,TRBJ2-1,-,TGCAGCGTTGAGGCAGGGCCCTATGAGCAGTTCTTC,CSVEAGPYEQFF
TRBV5-1,-,TRBJ1-1,TRBD1,TGCGCCAGCGGGACAGGGGGCACTGAAGCTTTCTTT,CASGTGGTEAFF
TRBV5-1,-,TRBJ1-4,-,TGCGCCAGCAGCTTGGACAGAACCGAGGAAAAACTGTTTTTT,CASSLDRTEEKLFF
TRBV9,-,TRBJ2-1,TRBD1,TGTGCCAGCAGCCCTCGACAGGGAGATTTTGCGAATGAGCAGTTCTTC,CASSPRQGDFANEQFF
TRBV28,-,TRBJ2-7,-,TGTGCCAGCAGTTTACCAGTTTCCTACGAGCAGTACTTC,CASSLPVSYEQYF
TRBV25-1,-,TRBJ2-5,TRBD1,TGTGCTAGCGACAGGGGGCAAGGGGAGACCCAGTACTTC,CASDRGQGETQYF
TRBV5-4,-,TRBJ2-7,TRBD1,TGTGCCAGCAGCCCCGGGACAGGGAGCTCCTACGAGCAGTACTTC,CASSPGTGSSYEQYF
TRBV6-5,-,TRBJ1-6,-,TGTGCCAGCAGTTTTGGCAGGGGAGTAGTAAATTCACCCCTCCACTTT,CASSFGRGVVNSPLHF
TRBV27,-,TRBJ1-2,TRBD1,TGTGCCAGCAGTCCAACCCCTACGTCCGGACAGGTCTTCTATGGCTACACCTTC,CASSPTPTSGQVFYGYTF
TRBV27,once,TRBJ1-2,-,TGTGCCAGCAGGCCCACAGGCGACGCGTATGGCTACACCTTC,CASRPTGDAYGYTF
TRBV29-1,-,TRBJ2-5,-,TGCAGCGTGGCCCTCATCATGAAAGAGACCCAGTACTTC,CSVALIMKETQYF
TRBV5-1,-,TRBJ2-7,-,TGCGCCAGCAGCATCGACTCCCTAAGCTCCTACGAGCAGTACTTC,CASSIDSLSSYEQYF
TRBV5-1,-,TRBJ1-4,TRBD1,TGCGCCAGCAGCTTGACAGGGGGGACCCTTAATGAAAAACTGTTTTTT,CASSLTGGTLNEKLFF
TRBV7-9,-,TRBJ2-3,TRBD1,TGTGCCAGCAGCCAGACAGGGGGCCTGATAGATACGCAGTATTTT,CASSQTGGLIDTQYF
TRBV10-1,-,TRBJ1-1,TRBD1,TGCGCCAGCAGTGAGGCAGCCGGGACAGGGACTGAAGCTTTCTTT,CASSEAAGTGTEAFF
TRBV5-1,-,TRBJ1-1,-,TGCGCCAGCAGCCCCGGGGGGAACGCTGAAGCTTTCTTT,CASSPGGNAEAFF
TRBV5-1,-,TRBJ1-1,-,TGCGCCAGCACCTCCAGGGAGGGGACTGAAGCTTTCTTT,CASTSREGTEAFF
TRBV5-1,-,TRBJ2-5,TRBD2,TGCGCCAGCAGCCGAGGTAGCGGGGAGGGGGAGACCCAGTACTTC,CASSRGSGEGETQYF
TRBV6-1,-,TRBJ1-6,TRBD1,TGTGCCAGCAGTGCATCCTCCGGGACAGGGGGGGATTCACCCCTCCACTTT,CASSASSGTGGDSPLHF
TRBV10-2,-,TRBJ2-3,-,TGCGCCAGCACCCCCATCCGGGGGGCCGGTGGAGATACGCAGTATTTT,CASTPIRGAGGDTQYF
TRBV2,-,TRBJ2-6,-,TGTGCCAGCAACGGTGGGGCCAACGTCCTGACTTTC,CASNGGANVLTF
TRBV7-2,-,TRBJ2-3,-,TGTGCCAGCAGCTTATCGGCCCCCTTAGCGGCCCACACAGATACGCAGTATTTT,CASSLSAPLAAHTDTQYF
TRBV6-5,once,TRBJ1-4,-,TGTGCCAGCAGACTAGCTTTTGGGTCGGGTGAAAAACTGTTTTTT,CASRLAFGSGEKLFF
TRBV19,-,TRBJ2-5,TRBD2,TGTGCCAGTAGACAACCAGGGACTAGCGGGGGGCTGGGGGCCCAGTACTTC,CASRQPGTSGGLGAQYF
TRBV7-6,-,TRBJ2-7,TRBD1,TGTGCCAGCAGCTTGGACACAGGGGCCTACGAGCAGTACTTC,CASSLDTGAYEQYF
TRBV9,-,TRBJ1-2,TRBD1,TGTGCCAGCAGCGTTGGACAGGGCCTAAATGGCTACACCTTC,CASSVGQGLNGYTF
TRBV14,-,TRBJ2-1,-,TGTGCCAGCAGCCAAGATTTAGGGAGCATCAATGAGCAGTTCTTC,CASSQDLGSINEQFF